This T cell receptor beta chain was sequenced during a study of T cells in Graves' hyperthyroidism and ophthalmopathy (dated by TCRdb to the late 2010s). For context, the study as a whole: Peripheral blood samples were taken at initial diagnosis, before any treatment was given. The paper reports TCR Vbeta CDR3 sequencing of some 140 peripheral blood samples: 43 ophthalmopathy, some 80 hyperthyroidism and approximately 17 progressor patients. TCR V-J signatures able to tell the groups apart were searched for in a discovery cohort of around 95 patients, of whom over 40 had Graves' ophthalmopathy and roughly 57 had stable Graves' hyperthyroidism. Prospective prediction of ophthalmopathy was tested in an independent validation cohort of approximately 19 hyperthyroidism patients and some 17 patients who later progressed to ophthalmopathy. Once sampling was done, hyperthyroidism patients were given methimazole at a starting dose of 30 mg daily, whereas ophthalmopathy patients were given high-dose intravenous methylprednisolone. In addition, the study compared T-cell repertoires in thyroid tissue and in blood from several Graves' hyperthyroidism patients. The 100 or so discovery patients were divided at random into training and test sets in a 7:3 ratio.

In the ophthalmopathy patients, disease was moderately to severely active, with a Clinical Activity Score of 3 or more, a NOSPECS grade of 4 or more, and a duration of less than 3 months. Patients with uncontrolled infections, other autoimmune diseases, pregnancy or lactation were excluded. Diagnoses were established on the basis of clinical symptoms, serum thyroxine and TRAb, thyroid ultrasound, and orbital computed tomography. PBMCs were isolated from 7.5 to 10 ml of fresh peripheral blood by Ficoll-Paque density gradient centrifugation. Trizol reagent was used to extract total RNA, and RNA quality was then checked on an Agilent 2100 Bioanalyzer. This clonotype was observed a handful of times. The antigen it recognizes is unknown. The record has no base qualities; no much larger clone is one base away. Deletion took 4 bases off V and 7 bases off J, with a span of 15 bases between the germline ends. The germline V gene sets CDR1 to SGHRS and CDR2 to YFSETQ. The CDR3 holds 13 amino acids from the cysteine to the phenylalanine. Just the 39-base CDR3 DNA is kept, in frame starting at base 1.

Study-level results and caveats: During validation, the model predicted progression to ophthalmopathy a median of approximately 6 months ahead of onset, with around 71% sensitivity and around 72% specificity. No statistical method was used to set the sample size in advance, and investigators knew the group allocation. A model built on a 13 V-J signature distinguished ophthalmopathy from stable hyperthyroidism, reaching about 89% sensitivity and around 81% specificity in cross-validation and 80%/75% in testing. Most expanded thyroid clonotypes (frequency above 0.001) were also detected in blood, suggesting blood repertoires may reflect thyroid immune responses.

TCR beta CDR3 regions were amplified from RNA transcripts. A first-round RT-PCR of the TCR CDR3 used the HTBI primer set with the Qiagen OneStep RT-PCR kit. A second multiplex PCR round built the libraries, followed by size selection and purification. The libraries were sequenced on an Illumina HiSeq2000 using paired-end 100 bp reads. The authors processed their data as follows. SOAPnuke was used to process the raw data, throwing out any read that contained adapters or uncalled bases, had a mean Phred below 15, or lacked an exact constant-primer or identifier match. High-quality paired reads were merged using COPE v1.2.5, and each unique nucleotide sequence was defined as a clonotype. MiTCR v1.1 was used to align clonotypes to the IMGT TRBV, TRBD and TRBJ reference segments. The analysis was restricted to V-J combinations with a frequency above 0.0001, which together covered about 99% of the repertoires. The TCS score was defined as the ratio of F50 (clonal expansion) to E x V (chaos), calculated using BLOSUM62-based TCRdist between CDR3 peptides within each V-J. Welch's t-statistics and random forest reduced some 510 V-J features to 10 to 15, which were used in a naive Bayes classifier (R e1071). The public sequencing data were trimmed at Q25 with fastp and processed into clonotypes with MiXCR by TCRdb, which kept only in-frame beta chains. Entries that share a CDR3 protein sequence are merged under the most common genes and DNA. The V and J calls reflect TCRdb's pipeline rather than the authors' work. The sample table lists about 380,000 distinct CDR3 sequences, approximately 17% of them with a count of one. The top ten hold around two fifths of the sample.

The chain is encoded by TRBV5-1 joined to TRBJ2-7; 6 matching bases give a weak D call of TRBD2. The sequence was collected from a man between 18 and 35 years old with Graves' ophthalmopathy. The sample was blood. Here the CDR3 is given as CASSGGHAGEQYF. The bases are TGCGCCAGCAGCGGAGGACACGCGGGGGAGCAGTACTTC.